This T cell receptor beta chain was recovered during a study of blood T cell repertoires in COVID-19. Study-level background: Acute and convalescent COVID-19 specimens originated in the United States, Italy and Spain. From T cells, B-cell-depleted T cells, or PBMCs came the material, which was cDNA or gDNA.

This clone was counted many times. In the authors' workflow: Reference gene primer amplification yielded estimated nucleated cell counts. TCRdb's copy holds only in-frame clones and misses some; the assay was immunoSEQ multiplex PCR. Clonal size and the V and J genes are those of that table, whereas D and trimming came from the DNA. The sample yields about 160,000 clones, around 81% seen once. Per the germline V gene, CDR1 is LGHNA and CDR2 is YNFKEQ. The V gene lost 0 bases and the J gene lost 6 bases, with 8 bases spanning the gap. The CDR3 contains 14 residues. This TCR was sampled from a man aged 60 to 69 with active or convalescent COVID-19. The specimen sequenced was peripheral blood. The J gene is TRBJ1-4, the V gene TRBV4-2; D possibly corresponds to TRBD1 (5 bases). DNA for the CDR3: TGTGCCAGCAGCCAAGAACAGGTAGATGAAAAACTGTTTTTT. Encoded protein: CASSQEQVDEKLFF.